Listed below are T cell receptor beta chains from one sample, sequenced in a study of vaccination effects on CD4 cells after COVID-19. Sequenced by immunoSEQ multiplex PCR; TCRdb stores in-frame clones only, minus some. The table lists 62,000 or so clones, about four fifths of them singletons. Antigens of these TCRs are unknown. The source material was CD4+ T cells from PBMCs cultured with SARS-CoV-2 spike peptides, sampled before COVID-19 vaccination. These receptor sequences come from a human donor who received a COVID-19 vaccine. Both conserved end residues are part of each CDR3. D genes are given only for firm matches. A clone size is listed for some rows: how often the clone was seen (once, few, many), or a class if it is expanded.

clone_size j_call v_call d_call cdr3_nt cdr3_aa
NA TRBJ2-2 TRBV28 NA TGTGCCAGCAGTCCCGGGACGGCCAACACCGGGGAGCTGTTTTTT CASSPGTANTGELFF
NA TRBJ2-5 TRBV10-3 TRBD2 TGTGCCTTATCTGAGGGACTAGTGAGTCAAGAGACCCAGTACTTC CALSEGLVSQETQYF
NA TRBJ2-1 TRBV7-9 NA TGTGCCAGCAGCTTACATCGTATAGACTACAATGAGCAGTTCTTC CASSLHRIDYNEQFF
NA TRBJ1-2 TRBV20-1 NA TGCAGTGCTAGTGGGGGGAATCGCTATGGCTACACCTTC CSASGGNRYGYTF
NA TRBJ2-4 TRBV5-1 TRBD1 TGCGCCAGCAGCTTGGAAGGCCAGGGGGCCCACAATCAGTACTTC CASSLEGQGAHNQYF
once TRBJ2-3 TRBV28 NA TGTGCCAGCAGTACGTCAGGGTTGGATACGCAGTATTTT CASSTSGLDTQYF
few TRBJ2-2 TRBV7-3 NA TGTGCCAGCAGCTTCTTCGCGGCTGGAACCGGGGAGCTGTTTTTT CASSFFAAGTGELFF
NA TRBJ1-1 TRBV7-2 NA TGTGCCAGCAGCTTAGCCAATGGTAACACTGAAGCTTTCTTT CASSLANGNTEAFF
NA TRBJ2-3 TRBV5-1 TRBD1 TGCGCCAGCAGTTACCGGGACAGGAGCGCAGATACGCAGTATTTT CASSYRDRSADTQYF
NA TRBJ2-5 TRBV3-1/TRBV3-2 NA TGTGCCAGCAGCCAAGTCGTCCGATGGGGCCCCGGGGAGACCCAGTACTTC CASSQVVRWGPGETQYF
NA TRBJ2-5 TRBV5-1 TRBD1 TGCGCCAGCAGCAACGGACAGGCTAACCAAGAGACCCAGTACTTC CASSNGQANQETQYF
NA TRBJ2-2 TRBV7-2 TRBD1 TGTGCCAGCAGCTTAGGCCTGGGACAGCTCACCGGGGAGCTGTTTTTT CASSLGLGQLTGELFF
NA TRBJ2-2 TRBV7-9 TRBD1 TGTGCCAGCAGCCGGGACAGGGATTCCGGGGAGCTGTTTTTT CASSRDRDSGELFF
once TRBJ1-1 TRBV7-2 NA TGTGCCAGCAGCCCCCAGACAGGGAACACTGAAGCTTTCTTT CASSPQTGNTEAFF
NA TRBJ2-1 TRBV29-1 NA TGCAGCCTTCTAGGTTTTGGAGGGGGTGAGCAGTTCTTC CSLLGFGGGEQFF
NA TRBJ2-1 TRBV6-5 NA TGTGCCAGCAGCTCCCCGGGGCTCAATGAGCAGTTCTTC CASSSPGLNEQFF
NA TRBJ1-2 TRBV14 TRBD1 TGTGCCAGCAGCTCGGGACAGTTGGTCTATGGCTACACCTTC CASSSGQLVYGYTF
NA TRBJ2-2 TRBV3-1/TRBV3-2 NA TGTGCCAGCAGCCAGTGGACCGGGGAGCTGTTTTTT CASSQWTGELFF
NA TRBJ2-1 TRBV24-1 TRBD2 TGTGCCACGGGACTAGCGGGGTACAATGAGCAGTTCTTC CATGLAGYNEQFF
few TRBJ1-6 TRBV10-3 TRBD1 TGTGCCATCAGCCGGGACAGGGGGGATGATTCACCCCTCCACTTT CAISRDRGDDSPLHF
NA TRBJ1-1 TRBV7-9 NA TGTGCCAGCCCGAATCACAGGGAGGAGACTGAAGCTTTCTTT CASPNHREETEAFF
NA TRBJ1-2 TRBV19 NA TGTGCCAGTAGTAGTGCCAGGGTCTATGGCTACACCTTC CASSSARVYGYTF
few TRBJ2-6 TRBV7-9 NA TGTGCCAGCTCGGAGGAATCTGGGGCCAACGTCCTGACTTTC CASSEESGANVLTF
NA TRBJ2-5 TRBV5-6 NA TGTGCCAGCAGCCGACTTGGGACAGAGACCCAGTACTTC CASSRLGTETQYF
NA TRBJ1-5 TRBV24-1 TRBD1 TGTGCCACCAGTGATTTCAGGGGGTACAATCAGCCCCAGCATTTT CATSDFRGYNQPQHF
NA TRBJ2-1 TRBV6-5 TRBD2 TGTGCCAGCAGCCTAGCGGCCAATGAGCAGTTCTTC CASSLAANEQFF
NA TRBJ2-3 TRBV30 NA TGTGCCTGGAACTCATCCCCCGATACGCAGTATTTT CAWNSSPDTQYF
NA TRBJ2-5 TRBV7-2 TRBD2 TGTGCCAGCAGCTTAGGGGGAGGGAGGATGGAGACCCAGTACTTC CASSLGGGRMETQYF
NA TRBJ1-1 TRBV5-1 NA TGCGCCAGCAGCTTGACCCATGTGCGGGACGCTGAAGCTTTCTTT CASSLTHVRDAEAFF
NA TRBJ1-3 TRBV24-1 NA TGTGCCACCAGTGATCCCAGCCACGGTGGAAACACCATATATTTT CATSDPSHGGNTIYF
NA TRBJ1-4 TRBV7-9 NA TGTGCCAGCAGCTTTAAGTCAGGGGCCGAAAAACTGTTTTTT CASSFKSGAEKLFF
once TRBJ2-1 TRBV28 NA TGTGCCAGCAGGACGGTAATTTACAATGAGCAGTTCTTC CASRTVIYNEQFF
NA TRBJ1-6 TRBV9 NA TGTGCCAGCAGCGCCCTCGGTAATTCACCCCTCCACTTT CASSALGNSPLHF
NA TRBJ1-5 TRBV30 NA TGTGCCTGGAGTGTTGCGTGGAATCAGCCCCAGCATTTT CAWSVAWNQPQHF
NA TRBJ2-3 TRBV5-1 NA TGCGCCAGCAGCCAGGGACTCGCTGAGGATACGCAGTATTTT CASSQGLAEDTQYF
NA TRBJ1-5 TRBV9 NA TGTGCCAGCAGCGTGGGATCCGGCAATCAGCCCCAGCATTTT CASSVGSGNQPQHF
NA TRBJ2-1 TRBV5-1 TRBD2 TGCGCCAGCAGCCTATCGCTAGCGGGGGGTATTAATGAGCAGTTCTTC CASSLSLAGGINEQFF
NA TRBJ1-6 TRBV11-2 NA TGTGCCAGCAGGCGTTCGGTCTTCGGGACCTATAATTCACCCCTCCACTTT CASRRSVFGTYNSPLHF
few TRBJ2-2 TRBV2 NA TGTGCCAGCAGGTTTTGGGCAGGGGGGACCGGGGAGCTGTTTTTT CASRFWAGGTGELFF
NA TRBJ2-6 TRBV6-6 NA TGTGCCAGCAGCAACCAGGGGTCTGGGGCCAACGTCCTGACTTTC CASSNQGSGANVLTF
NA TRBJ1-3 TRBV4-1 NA TGCGCCAGCAGCCAACCAACTGGACAGTTAAAAAACTCTGGAAACACCATATATTTT CASSQPTGQLKNSGNTIYF
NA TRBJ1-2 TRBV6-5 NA TGTGCCAGCAGTTACTCGGAGTGGAGCCCGACATATGGCTACACCTTC CASSYSEWSPTYGYTF
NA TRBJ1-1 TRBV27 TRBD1 TGTGCCAGCAGTTACTCCTCGGACAGGGCCCTGAAGAGAACTGAAGCTTTCTTT CASSYSSDRALKRTEAFF